Sequencing of this TCR beta chain was carried out in a study of T cells in Graves' hyperthyroidism and ophthalmopathy. Study-wide findings and caveats: Using 13 V-J features, a model discriminated ophthalmopathy from stable hyperthyroidism.

It was considered stable Graves' hyperthyroidism when ophthalmopathy did not progress within 18 months. Of note for this clonotype: Its antigen is not identified.

Researchers amplified the TCR beta CDR3 regions from RNA transcripts. Researchers ran a first-round RT-PCR on the TCR CDR3 using the HTBI primer set. TCRdb reprocessed the multiplex PCR reads with MiXCR, giving one entry per CDR3 protein. Among 300,000 to 400,000 distinct CDR3 sequences listed, about 21% were seen once. The specimen sequenced was blood. The sequence came from a woman aged 45 to 65 with Graves' hyperthyroidism.

CDR3 sequence reads: CASSPGRKRELYEQYF. In DNA, the CDR3 is TGTGCCAGCTCACCAGGGAGGAAGCGGGAGTTGTACGAGCAGTACTTC. This chain uses TRBV18 with TRBJ2-7, with 8 positions matching TRBD2. V lost 2 bases and J lost 4; bases outside the gene matches: 10. Per germline, CDR1 KGHSH and CDR2 LQKENI. CDR3 length equals 16 residues.